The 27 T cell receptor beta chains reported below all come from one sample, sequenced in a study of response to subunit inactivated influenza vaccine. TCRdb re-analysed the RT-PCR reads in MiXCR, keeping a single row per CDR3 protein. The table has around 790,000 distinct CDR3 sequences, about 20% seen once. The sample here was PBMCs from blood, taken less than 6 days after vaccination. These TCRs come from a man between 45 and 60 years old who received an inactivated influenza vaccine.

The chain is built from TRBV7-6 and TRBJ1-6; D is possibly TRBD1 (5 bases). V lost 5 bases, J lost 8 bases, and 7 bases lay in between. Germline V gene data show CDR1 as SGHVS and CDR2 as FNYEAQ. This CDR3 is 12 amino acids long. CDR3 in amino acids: CASSEGDSPLHF. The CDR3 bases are TGTGCCAGCAGCGAAGGGGATTCACCCCTCCACTTT.

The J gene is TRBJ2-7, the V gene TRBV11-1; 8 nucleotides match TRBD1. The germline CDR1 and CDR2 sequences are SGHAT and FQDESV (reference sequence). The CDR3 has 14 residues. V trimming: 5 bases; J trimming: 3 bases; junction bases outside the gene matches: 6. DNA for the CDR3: TGTGCCAGCAGCCCCCAGACAGGGGTCTACGAGCAGTACTTC. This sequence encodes CASSPQTGVYEQYF.

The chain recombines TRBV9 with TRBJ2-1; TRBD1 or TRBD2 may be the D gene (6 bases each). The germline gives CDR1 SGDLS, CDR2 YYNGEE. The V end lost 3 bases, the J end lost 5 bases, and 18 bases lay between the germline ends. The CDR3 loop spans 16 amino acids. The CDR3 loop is CASSAGARVENNEQFF. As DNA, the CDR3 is TGTGCCAGCAGCGCGGGGGCTAGAGTCGAAAACAATGAGCAGTTCTTC. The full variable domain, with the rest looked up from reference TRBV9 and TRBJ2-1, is DSGVTQTPKHLITATGQRVTLRCSPRSGDLSVYWYQQSLDQGLQFLIQYYNGEERAKGNILERFSAQQFPDLHSELNLSSLELGDSALYFCASSAGARVENNEQFFGPGTRLTVL.

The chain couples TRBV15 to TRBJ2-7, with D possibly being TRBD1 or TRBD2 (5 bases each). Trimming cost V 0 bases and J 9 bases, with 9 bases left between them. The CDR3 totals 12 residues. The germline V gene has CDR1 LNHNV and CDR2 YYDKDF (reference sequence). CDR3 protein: CATSREGRRQYF. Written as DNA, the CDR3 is TGTGCCACCAGCAGAGAGGGACGAAGGCAGTACTTC.

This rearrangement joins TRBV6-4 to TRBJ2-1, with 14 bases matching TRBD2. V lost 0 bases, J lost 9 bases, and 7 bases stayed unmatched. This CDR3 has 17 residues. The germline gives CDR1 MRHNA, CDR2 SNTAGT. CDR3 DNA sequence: TGTGCCAGCAGTGACTCGAGAGGACTAGCGGGGGGTTTTGAGCAGTTCTTC. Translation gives CASSDSRGLAGGFEQFF.

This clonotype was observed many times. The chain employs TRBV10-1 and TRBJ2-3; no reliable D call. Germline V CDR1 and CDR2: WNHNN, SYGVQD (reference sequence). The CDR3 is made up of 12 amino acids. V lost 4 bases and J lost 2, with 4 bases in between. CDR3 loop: CASSGDTDTQYF. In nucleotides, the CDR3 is TGCGCCAGCAGTGGCGACACAGATACGCAGTATTTT.

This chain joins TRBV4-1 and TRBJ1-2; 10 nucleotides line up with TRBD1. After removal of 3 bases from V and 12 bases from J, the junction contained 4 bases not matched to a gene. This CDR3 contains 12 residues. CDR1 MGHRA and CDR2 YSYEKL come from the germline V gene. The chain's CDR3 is CASSQGTGVDTF. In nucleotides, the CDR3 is TGCGCCAGCAGCCAGGGGACAGGGGTTGACACCTTC.

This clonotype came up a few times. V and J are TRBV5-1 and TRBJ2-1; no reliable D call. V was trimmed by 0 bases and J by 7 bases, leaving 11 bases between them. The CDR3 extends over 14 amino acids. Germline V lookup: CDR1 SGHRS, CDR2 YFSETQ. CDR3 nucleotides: TGCGCCAGCAGCTTGGACAGTGAGGTGAATGAGCAGTTCTTC. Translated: CASSLDSEVNEQFF.

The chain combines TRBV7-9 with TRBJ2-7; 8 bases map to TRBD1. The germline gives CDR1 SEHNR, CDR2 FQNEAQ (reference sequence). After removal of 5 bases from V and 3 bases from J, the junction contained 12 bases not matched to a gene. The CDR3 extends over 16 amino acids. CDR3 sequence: CASSGLDRGLDYEQYF. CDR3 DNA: TGTGCCAGCAGCGGTTTAGACAGGGGACTCGACTACGAGCAGTACTTC.

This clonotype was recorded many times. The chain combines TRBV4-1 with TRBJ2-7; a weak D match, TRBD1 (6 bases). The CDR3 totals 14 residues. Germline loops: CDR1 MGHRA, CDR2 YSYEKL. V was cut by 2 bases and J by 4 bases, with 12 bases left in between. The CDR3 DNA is TGCGCCAGCAGCCAACCAGGACAGCGTTACGAGCAGTACTTC. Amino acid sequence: CASSQPGQRYEQYF.

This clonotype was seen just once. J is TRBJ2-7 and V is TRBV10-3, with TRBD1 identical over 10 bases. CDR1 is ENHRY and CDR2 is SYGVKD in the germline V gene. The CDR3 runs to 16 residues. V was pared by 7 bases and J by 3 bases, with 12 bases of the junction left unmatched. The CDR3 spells CAITSTPGQGHYEQYF. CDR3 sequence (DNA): TGTGCCATCACATCGACACCGGGACAGGGGCACTACGAGCAGTACTTC.

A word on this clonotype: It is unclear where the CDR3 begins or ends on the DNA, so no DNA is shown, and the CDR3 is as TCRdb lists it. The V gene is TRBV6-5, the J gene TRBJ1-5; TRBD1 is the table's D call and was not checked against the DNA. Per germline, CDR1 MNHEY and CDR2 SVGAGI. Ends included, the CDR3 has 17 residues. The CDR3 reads CASSSSGVMEMNQPQHF.

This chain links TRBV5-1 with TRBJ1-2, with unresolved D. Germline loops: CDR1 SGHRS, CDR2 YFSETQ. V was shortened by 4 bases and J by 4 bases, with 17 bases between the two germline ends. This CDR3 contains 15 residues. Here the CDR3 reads CASSQMTALPYGYTF. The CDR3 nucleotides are TGCGCCAGCAGCCAAATGACGGCCTTGCCCTATGGCTACACCTTC.

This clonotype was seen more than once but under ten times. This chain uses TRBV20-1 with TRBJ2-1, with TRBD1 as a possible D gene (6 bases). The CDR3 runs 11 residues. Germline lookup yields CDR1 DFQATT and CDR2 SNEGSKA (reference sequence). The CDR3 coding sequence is TGCAGCCCTGGGGGCGGAAATGAGCAGTTCTTC. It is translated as CSPGGGNEQFF.

CDR3 sequence: CASSFDYRGELFF. CDR3 sequence (DNA): TGTGCCAGCAGCTTCGACTACAGAGGGGAGCTGTTTTTT. The chain employs TRBV7-9 and TRBJ2-2; the D gene is possibly TRBD2 (5 bases). V was clipped by 3 bases and J by 8 bases, with 10 bases between them. Germline CDR1 reads SEHNR; CDR2 reads FQNEAQ (reference sequence). This CDR3 has 13 amino acids.

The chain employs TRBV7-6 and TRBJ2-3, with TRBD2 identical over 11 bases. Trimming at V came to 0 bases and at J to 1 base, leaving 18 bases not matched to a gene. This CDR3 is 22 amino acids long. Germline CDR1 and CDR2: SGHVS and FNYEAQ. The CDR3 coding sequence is TGTGCCAGCAGCTTAGCGACGATTGCTAGCGGGGGGACCCTCTCTGGCACAGATACGCAGTATTTT. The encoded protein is CASSLATIASGGTLSGTDTQYF.

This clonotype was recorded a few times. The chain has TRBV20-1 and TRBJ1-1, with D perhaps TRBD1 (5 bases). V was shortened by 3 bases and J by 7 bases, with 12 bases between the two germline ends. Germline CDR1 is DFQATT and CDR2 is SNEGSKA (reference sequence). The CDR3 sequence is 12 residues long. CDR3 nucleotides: TGCAGTGCTAGTGAGGGGTGGGGTGAAGCTTTCTTT. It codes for CSASEGWGEAFF.

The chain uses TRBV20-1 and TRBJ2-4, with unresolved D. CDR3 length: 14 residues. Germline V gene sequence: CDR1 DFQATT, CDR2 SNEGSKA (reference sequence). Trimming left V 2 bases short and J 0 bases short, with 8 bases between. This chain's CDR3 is CSARRGVAKNIQYF. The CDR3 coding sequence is TGCAGTGCTAGACGAGGCGTAGCCAAAAACATTCAGTACTTC.

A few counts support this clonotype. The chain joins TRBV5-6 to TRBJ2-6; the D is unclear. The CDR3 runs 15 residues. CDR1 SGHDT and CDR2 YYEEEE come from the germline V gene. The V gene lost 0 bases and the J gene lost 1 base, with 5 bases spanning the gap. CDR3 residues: CASSLGISGANVLTF. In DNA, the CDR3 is TGTGCCAGCAGCTTGGGGATTTCTGGGGCCAACGTCCTGACTTTC. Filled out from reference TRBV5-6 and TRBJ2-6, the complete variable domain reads DAGVTQSPTHLIKTRGQQVTLRCSPKSGHDTVSWYQQALGQGPQFIFQYYEEEERQRGNFPDRFSGHQFPNYSSELNVNALLLGDSALYLCASSLGISGANVLTFGAGSRLTVL.

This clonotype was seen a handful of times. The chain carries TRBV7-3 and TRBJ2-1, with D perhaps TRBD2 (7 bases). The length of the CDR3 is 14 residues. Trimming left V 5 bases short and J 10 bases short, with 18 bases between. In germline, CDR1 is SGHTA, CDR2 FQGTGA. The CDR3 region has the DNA TGTGCCAGCAGCCCACAGGGTAGGGGGGGGGAGCAGTTCTTC. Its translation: CASSPQGRGGEQFF.

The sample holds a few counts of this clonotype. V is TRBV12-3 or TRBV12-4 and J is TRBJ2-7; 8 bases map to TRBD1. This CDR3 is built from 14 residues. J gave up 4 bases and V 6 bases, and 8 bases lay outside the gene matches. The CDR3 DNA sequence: TGTGCCAGCAGCCCGACAGGGGCACAGTACGAGCAGTACTTC. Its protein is CASSPTGAQYEQYF.

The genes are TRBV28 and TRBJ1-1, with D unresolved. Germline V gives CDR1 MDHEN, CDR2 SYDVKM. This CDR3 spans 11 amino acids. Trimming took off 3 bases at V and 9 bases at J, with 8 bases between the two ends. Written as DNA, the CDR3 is TGTGCCAGCAGTTTGACGGGAAAAGCTTTCTTT. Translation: CASSLTGKAFF.

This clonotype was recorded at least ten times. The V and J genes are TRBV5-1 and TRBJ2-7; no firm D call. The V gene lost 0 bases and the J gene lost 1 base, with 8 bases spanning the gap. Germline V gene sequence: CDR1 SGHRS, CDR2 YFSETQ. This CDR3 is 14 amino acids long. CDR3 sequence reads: CASSLEGQSYEQYF. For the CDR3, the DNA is TGCGCCAGCAGCTTGGAAGGGCAGTCCTACGAGCAGTACTTC.

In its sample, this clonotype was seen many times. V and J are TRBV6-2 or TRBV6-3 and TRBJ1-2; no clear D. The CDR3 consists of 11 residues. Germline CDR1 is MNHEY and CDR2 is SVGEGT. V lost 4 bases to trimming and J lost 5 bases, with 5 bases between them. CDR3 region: CASSSRYGYTF. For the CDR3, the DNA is TGTGCCAGCAGTTCACGGTATGGCTACACCTTC.

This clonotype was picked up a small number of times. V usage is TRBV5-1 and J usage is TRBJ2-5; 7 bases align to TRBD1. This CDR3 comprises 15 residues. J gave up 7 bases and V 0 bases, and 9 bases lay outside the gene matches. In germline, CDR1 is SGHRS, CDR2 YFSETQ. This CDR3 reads CASSLEEQGLGTQYF. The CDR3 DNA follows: TGCGCCAGCAGCTTGGAAGAACAGGGGTTGGGGACCCAGTACTTC.

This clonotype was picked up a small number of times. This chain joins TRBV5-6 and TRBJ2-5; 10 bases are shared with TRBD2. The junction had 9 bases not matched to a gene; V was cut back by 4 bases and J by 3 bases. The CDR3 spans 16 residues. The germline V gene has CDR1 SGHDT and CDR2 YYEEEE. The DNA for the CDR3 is TGTGCCAGCAGCGCCCTGACTAGCGGGCAAAAAGAGACCCAGTACTTC. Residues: CASSALTSGQKETQYF.

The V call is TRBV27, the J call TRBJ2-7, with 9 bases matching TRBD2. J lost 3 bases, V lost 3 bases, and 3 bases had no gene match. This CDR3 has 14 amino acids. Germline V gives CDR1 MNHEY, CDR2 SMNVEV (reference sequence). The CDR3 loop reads CASSFSGSYYEQYF. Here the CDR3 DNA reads TGTGCCAGCAGTTTTAGCGGGAGCTACTACGAGCAGTACTTC.